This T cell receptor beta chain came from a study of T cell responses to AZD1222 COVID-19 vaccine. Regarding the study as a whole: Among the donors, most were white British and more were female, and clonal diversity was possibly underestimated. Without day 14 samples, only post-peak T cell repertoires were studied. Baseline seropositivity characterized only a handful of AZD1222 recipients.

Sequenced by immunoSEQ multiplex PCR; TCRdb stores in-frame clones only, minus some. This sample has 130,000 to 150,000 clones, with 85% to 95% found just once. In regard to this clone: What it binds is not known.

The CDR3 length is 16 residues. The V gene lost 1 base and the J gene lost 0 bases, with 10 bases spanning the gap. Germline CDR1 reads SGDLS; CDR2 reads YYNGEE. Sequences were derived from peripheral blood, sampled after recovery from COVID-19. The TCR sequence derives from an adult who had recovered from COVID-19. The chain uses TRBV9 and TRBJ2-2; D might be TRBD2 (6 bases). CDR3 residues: CASSVTSRANTGELFF. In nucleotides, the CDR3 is TGTGCCAGCAGCGTAACTAGCAGAGCGAACACCGGGGAGCTGTTTTTT.